The T cell receptor (beta chain) under discussion was sequenced for a study of OX40 agonist ivuxolimab in advanced cancers. Study background: Three patients, one with hepatocellular carcinoma and two with cutaneous melanoma, responded partially.

Sampled blood was obtained at baseline, cycle 4 day 1, and cycle 7 day 1. Looked up from germline, CDR1 is PRHDT and CDR2 is FYEKMQ (reference sequence). There are 16 residues in the CDR3. Trimming took 5 bases from V and 7 from J, leaving 18 bases between them. The data were produced by immunoSEQ multiplex PCR, yet TCRdb's version contains in-frame clones alone and is incomplete. The table shows tens of thousands of clones, with approximately 90% occurring only once. The receptor was isolated from an adult with an advanced solid tumor such as melanoma, head and neck, liver or kidney cancer. This specimen was CD4+ or CD8+ T cells sorted from blood, taken in a trial of the OX40 agonist ivuxolimab. The V gene is TRBV13, the J gene TRBJ1-6; tentative D call: TRBD1 (5 bases). Here the CDR3 reads CASSPSPQELNSPLHF. The CDR3 DNA reads TGTGCCAGCAGCCCCAGCCCACAGGAGTTAAATTCACCCCTCCACTTT. Looking up the rest from reference TRBV13 and TRBJ1-6 gives the full variable domain: AAGVIQSPRHLIKEKRETATLKCYPIPRHDTVYWYQQGPGQDPQFLISFYEKMQSDKGSIPDRFSAQQFSDYHSELNMSSLELGDSALYFCASSPSPQELNSPLHFGNGTRLTVT.